This entry lists 23 T cell receptor beta chains sequenced from one sample in a study of T cells after yellow fever vaccination. One entry per CDR3 protein, called by TCRdb with MiXCR from the 5' RACE reads. The repertoire holds about 120,000 distinct CDR3 sequences, with roughly 8.9% as singletons. Sequenced here: CD8+ T cells sorted from PBMCs, sampled 45 days after the yellow fever booster vaccination. The receptors come from a man in his thirties or forties who received the YFV17D yellow fever vaccine.

This clonotype was observed a few times. This sequence joins TRBV5-1 and TRBJ1-1, with D possibly TRBD1 on 6 matching bases. The CDR3 covers 14 residues. Germline V gene sequence: CDR1 SGHRS, CDR2 YFSETQ. V was trimmed by 0 bases and J by 6 bases, leaving 12 bases between them. The CDR3 nucleotides read TGCGCCAGCAGCTTGGCCGCCGGGGGCCCTGAAGCTTTCTTT. This gives the protein CASSLAAGGPEAFF.

This clonotype turned up a few times. CDR3 DNA: TGCGCCAGCAGCTTCGACTCCCCCGAGCAGTTCTTC. Translated, it gives CASSFDSPEQFF. The V gene is TRBV5-1, the J gene TRBJ2-1; D is unresolved. Trimming stripped 2 bases from V and 10 bases from J, with 10 bases between. Looked up from germline, CDR1 is SGHRS and CDR2 is YFSETQ. The CDR3 covers 12 residues.

Here the CDR3 reads CASNGAGVRCNEQFF. In DNA, the CDR3 is TGCGCCAGCAATGGAGCGGGAGTGCGCTGCAATGAGCAGTTCTTC. This chain links TRBV23-1 with TRBJ2-1, with 8 positions matching TRBD2. TRBV23-1 belongs to the ORF category, with a function that is uncertain. Germline trimming cut 7 bases from V and 6 bases from J; bases unmatched to any gene: 11. The CDR3 is 15 amino acids.

In its sample, this clonotype was seen a few times. This rearrangement joins TRBV5-4 to TRBJ2-7, with 9 bases fitting TRBD2. The CDR3 consists of 14 residues. V lost 3 bases and J lost 2; bases outside the gene matches: 3. Germline-derived CDR1 and CDR2 are SGHNT and YYREEE (reference sequence). The CDR3 nucleotides read TGTGCCAGCAGCTCCGCGGGAGGGGCCTACGAGCAGTACTTC. Translating it yields CASSSAGGAYEQYF.

This clonotype was counted ten times or more. This chain's CDR3 is CASSTLGGAYTDTQYF. In nucleotides, the CDR3 is TGTGCCAGCAGCACTCTGGGGGGGGCGTACACAGATACGCAGTATTTT. The chain has TRBV7-8 and TRBJ2-3; possible D gene TRBD2, 7 bases. The CDR3 has 16 residues. With 5 bases removed from V and 2 bases from J, the gap between germline ends came to 17 bases. Germline-derived CDR1 and CDR2 are SGHVS and FQNEAQ.

This clonotype was observed at least ten times. The V and J genes are TRBV5-6 and TRBJ2-7; 8 positions match TRBD1. With 0 bases clipped from V and 4 bases from J, the junction kept 3 bases outside the gene matches. Germline V CDR1 and CDR2: SGHDT, YYEEEE. This CDR3 comprises 14 residues. DNA for the CDR3: TGTGCCAGCAGCTTGGTGCAGGGGGCTTACGAGCAGTACTTC. It translates to CASSLVQGAYEQYF. Using reference TRBV5-6 and TRBJ2-7 for the parts outside the CDR3, the full variable domain is DAGVTQSPTHLIKTRGQQVTLRCSPKSGHDTVSWYQQALGQGPQFIFQYYEEEERQRGNFPDRFSGHQFPNYSSELNVNALLLGDSALYLCASSLVQGAYEQYFGPGTRLTVT.

The chain links TRBV27 to TRBJ2-7; 7 nucleotides agree with TRBD2. With 6 bases clipped from V and 2 bases from J, the junction kept 7 bases outside the gene matches. The CDR3 runs 14 residues. Germline assignment: CDR1 MNHEY and CDR2 SMNVEV (reference sequence). CDR3 residues: CASSSSGVAYEQYF. DNA of the CDR3: TGTGCCAGCAGCTCGAGCGGGGTTGCCTACGAGCAGTACTTC.

Many counts were recorded for this clonotype. V is TRBV4-3 and J is TRBJ2-2; D might be TRBD2 (6 bases). This CDR3 comprises 18 residues. The germline V and J ends were trimmed by 3 bases and 4 bases, with 21 bases remaining between them. CDR1 is LGHNA, CDR2 YSLEER, per germline. CDR3 nucleotides: TGCGCCAGCAGCCATTCACTAGCTCGGGAGTATATCACCGGGGAGCTGTTTTTT. Protein product: CASSHSLAREYITGELFF.

Many counts were recorded for this clonotype. The chain has TRBV20-1 and TRBJ2-7; no clear D. The CDR3 has 16 residues. V gave up 0 bases and J gave up 5 bases, with 20 bases separating them. Germline V CDR1 and CDR2: DFQATT, SNEGSKA (reference sequence). Written as DNA, the CDR3 is TGCAGTGCTAGAGATACTCGGACCCCACTTAGGGACGAGCAGTACTTC. The encoded protein is CSARDTRTPLRDEQYF.

The table lists this clonotype with many counts. The gene calls are TRBV29-1 and TRBJ1-1; tentative D call: TRBD1 (5 bases). The V end lost 6 bases, the J end lost 0 bases, and 11 bases lay between the germline ends. The CDR3 runs to 13 residues. Germline V gives CDR1 SQVTM, CDR2 ANQGSEA. As DNA, the CDR3 is TGCAGCGTACGGGGGAGCATGAACACTGAAGCTTTCTTT. Its protein is CSVRGSMNTEAFF.

This clonotype was found a few times. This sequence joins TRBV11-1 and TRBJ2-6; 7 bases are a match to TRBD2. The CDR3 has 19 amino acids. V trimming: 3 bases; J trimming: 8 bases; junction bases outside the gene matches: 19. CDR1 and CDR2 from the germline V gene are SGHAT and FQDESV (reference sequence). DNA for the CDR3: TGTGCCAGCAGCTTGTTAGGGCTAGCGGCCGCCGACTTGACCAACGTCCTGACTTTC. Translating it yields CASSLLGLAAADLTNVLTF.

This clonotype was observed at least ten times. V gene TRBV10-1 combines with J gene TRBJ1-1; perhaps TRBD1 as D (5 bases). Trimming took off 6 bases at V and 4 bases at J, with 12 bases between the two ends. The germline V gene has CDR1 WNHNN and CDR2 SYGVQD (reference sequence). This CDR3 region has 13 residues. CDR3 DNA sequence: TGCGCCAGCAGCCCGGGGGTGGGCACTGAAGCTTTCTTT. This translates into CASSPGVGTEAFF.

This clonotype came up many times. The rearrangement uses TRBV12-3 or TRBV12-4 and TRBJ2-7, with TRBD1 matching 10 bases. J gave up 3 bases and V 8 bases, and 10 bases lay outside the gene matches. The CDR3 covers 15 residues. In DNA, the CDR3 is TGTGCCAGCCGGGACAGGGGAACTTTTTTCTACGAGCAGTACTTC. This encodes CASRDRGTFFYEQYF.

This clonotype has a count of ten or more. The CDR3 DNA is TGTGCCAGCAGCCCCACAGTATACTACGAGCAGTACTTC. Translation: CASSPTVYYEQYF. The J gene is TRBJ2-7, the V gene TRBV3-1; D not resolved. From germline, CDR1 is LGHDT and CDR2 YNNKEL (reference sequence). This CDR3 spans 13 amino acids. V lost 4 bases and J 3 bases, leaving 10 bases between the germline ends.

V gene TRBV12-3 or TRBV12-4 combines with J gene TRBJ2-2; 12 bases fit TRBD2. V lost 6 bases and J lost 5; bases outside the gene matches: 13. The CDR3 spans 18 residues. The CDR3 spells CASSLPRLAGVRTGELFF. For the CDR3, the DNA is TGTGCCAGCAGCCTCCCGAGACTAGCGGGAGTAAGGACCGGGGAGCTGTTTTTT.

The J gene is TRBJ2-1, the V gene TRBV27; weak D call: TRBD2 (6 bases). Per germline, CDR1 MNHEY and CDR2 SMNVEV (reference sequence). This CDR3 has 13 residues. V lost 5 bases, J lost 8 bases, and 13 bases lay in between. The CDR3, as DNA: TGTGCCAGCAGTCGCGGGATCCCCGATGAGCAGTTCTTC. This translates into CASSRGIPDEQFF.

This clonotype was seen at least ten times. The V call is TRBV5-1, the J call TRBJ2-7, with D possibly matching TRBD1 (6 bases). Germline CDR1 is SGHRS and CDR2 is YFSETQ. V lost 5 bases and J lost 1, with 13 bases in between. The CDR3 loop spans 14 amino acids. CDR3 coding DNA: TGCGCCAGCAGTCCAGCGACAGGATCCTACGAGCAGTACTTC. As protein: CASSPATGSYEQYF.

In the case of this clonotype: A much larger clone is a single base away; this may be a read error. The chain links TRBV5-6 to TRBJ2-7; D unclear. V lost 2 bases and J lost 5, with 14 bases in between. This CDR3 is 14 amino acids long. Germline CDR1 and CDR2: SGHDT and YYEEEE. CDR3 nucleotides: TGTGCCAGCAGCTTAGCCGCAAGGGTCCACGAGCAGTACTTC. It yields the protein CASSLAARVHEQYF.

This clonotype appeared many times. Germline and junction disagree at one end, which may indicate a read error. The chain joins TRBV3-1 to TRBJ2-7, with TRBD2 identical over 8 bases. Per the germline V gene, CDR1 is LGHDT and CDR2 is YNNKEL (reference sequence). This CDR3 is 11 amino acids long. The CDR3 loop is CASSQGLAYDF. The CDR3 bases are TGTGCCAGCAGCCAAGGACTAGCGTATGACTTC.

This clonotype was recorded a few times. V is TRBV15 and J is TRBJ2-7; D unresolved. The CDR3 spans 15 residues. CDR1 is LNHNV, CDR2 YYDKDF, per germline (reference sequence). Trimming left V 0 bases short and J 0 bases short, with 9 bases between. In DNA, the CDR3 is TGTGCCACCAGCAGAGAACAGACCCACTCCTACGAGCAGTACTTC. This codes for CATSREQTHSYEQYF.

This clonotype was recorded many times. This sequence joins TRBV21-1 and TRBJ2-7; the D segment call TRBD1 is taken from the table without a DNA check. TRBV21-1 is a known pseudogene. This CDR3 comprises 18 residues. The CDR3 DNA sequence: TGTGCCAGCGGCGTTAAGGGTGGAGCTCCCGGGGTAGTCTACGAGCAGTACTTC. Its translation: CASGVKGGAPGVVYEQYF.

This clonotype was counted ten times or more. CDR3 amino acids: CASSTDLAGNQPQHF. Here the CDR3 DNA reads TGTGCCAGCAGCACAGACTTGGCGGGCAATCAGCCCCAGCATTTT. The chain joins TRBV7-8 to TRBJ1-5; D is unresolved. The CDR3 loop spans 15 amino acids. Germline CDR1 is SGHVS and CDR2 is FQNEAQ. V lost 5 bases and J lost 2, with 13 bases in between.

This clonotype was picked up many times. CDR3: CSARDSLGTSPTGELFF. The CDR3 bases are TGCAGTGCTAGAGATTCGTTGGGGACTAGCCCTACCGGGGAGCTGTTTTTT. The chain carries TRBV20-1 and TRBJ2-2; 9 bases map to TRBD2. Trimming removed 0 bases from V and 5 bases from J; junction bases left unmatched: 10. Germline V CDR1 and CDR2: DFQATT, SNEGSKA (reference sequence). This CDR3 has 17 amino acids.